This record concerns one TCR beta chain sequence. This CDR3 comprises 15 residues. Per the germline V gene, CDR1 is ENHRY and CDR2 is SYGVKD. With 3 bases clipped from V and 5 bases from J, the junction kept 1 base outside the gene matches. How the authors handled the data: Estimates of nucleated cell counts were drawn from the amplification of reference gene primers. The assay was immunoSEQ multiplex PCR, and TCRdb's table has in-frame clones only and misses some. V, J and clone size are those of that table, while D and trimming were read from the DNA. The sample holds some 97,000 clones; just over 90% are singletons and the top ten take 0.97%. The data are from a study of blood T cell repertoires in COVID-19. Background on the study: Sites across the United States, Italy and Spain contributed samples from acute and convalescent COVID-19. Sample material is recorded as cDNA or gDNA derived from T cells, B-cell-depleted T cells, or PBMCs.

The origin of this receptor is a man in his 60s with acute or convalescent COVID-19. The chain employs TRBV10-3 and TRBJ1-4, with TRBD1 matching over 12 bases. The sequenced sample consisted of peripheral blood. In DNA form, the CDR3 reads TGTGCCATCAGTGACGGGACAGGGGGCAATGAAAAACTGTTTTTT. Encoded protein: CAISDGTGGNEKLFF.